These T cell receptor beta chains were read from a single sample in a study of T cell responses to AZD1222 COVID-19 vaccine. Libraries were prepared by immunoSEQ multiplex PCR; TCRdb keeps only in-frame clonotypes and omits some of them. The sample shows roughly 160,000 clones, roughly nine tenths of them seen only once. The input for sequencing was peripheral blood, taken on day 0 of AZD1222 vaccination. The source of these receptors is an adult in good health. CDR3s include the opening cysteine and the closing phenylalanine or tryptophan. The D gene is left open where the match is weak. Some rows mark clone size as missing; the rest say once, few, many or name a class of expanded clone.

J gene: TRBJ2-2; clone size: -; D gene: -; V gene: TRBV5-1; CDR3 protein: CASSEAGVTGELFF
J gene: TRBJ2-1; clone size: -; D gene: TRBD1; V gene: TRBV5-1; CDR3 protein: CASSLEGQPYNEQFF
J gene: TRBJ2-2; clone size: -; D gene: TRBD1; V gene: TRBV5-5; CDR3 protein: CASSRDRGQTGELFF
J gene: TRBJ2-7; clone size: -; D gene: TRBD2; V gene: TRBV7-8; CDR3 protein: CASSPVIAGGTYEQYF
J gene: TRBJ1-1; clone size: -; D gene: -; V gene: TRBV28; CDR3 protein: CASSLPGAANTEAFF
J gene: TRBJ1-4; clone size: -; D gene: -; V gene: TRBV28; CDR3 protein: CASSLQGRGEKLFF
J gene: TRBJ1-1; clone size: -; D gene: -; V gene: TRBV3-1/TRBV3-2; CDR3 protein: CASSRQRGRVNTEAFF
J gene: TRBJ1-2; clone size: -; D gene: -; V gene: TRBV7-2; CDR3 protein: CASRPMGGNNYGYTF
J gene: TRBJ2-2; clone size: -; D gene: -; V gene: TRBV4-1; CDR3 protein: CASSRLAEARNTGELFF
J gene: TRBJ2-3; clone size: -; D gene: TRBD1; V gene: TRBV19; CDR3 protein: CASSIDRDPGWGTDTQYF
J gene: TRBJ2-5; clone size: -; D gene: -; V gene: TRBV9; CDR3 protein: CASSVDSSRRQTQYF
J gene: TRBJ1-3; clone size: few; D gene: TRBD1; V gene: TRBV7-2; CDR3 protein: CASSVPGQGAGNTIYF
J gene: TRBJ1-2; clone size: -; D gene: TRBD1; V gene: TRBV25-1; CDR3 protein: CASSEHTDRAYGYTF
J gene: TRBJ2-5; clone size: -; D gene: TRBD1; V gene: TRBV28; CDR3 protein: CASSLPSQGEETQYF
J gene: TRBJ1-5; clone size: -; D gene: -; V gene: TRBV24-1; CDR3 protein: CATSDPGTGDQPQHF
J gene: TRBJ2-2; clone size: -; D gene: TRBD1; V gene: TRBV9; CDR3 protein: CASSPREDRALPGELFF
J gene: TRBJ1-6; clone size: -; D gene: -; V gene: TRBV19; CDR3 protein: CASSPPGQRDNSPLHF
J gene: TRBJ2-7; clone size: -; D gene: -; V gene: TRBV20-1; CDR3 protein: CSASGSSRLSYEQYF
J gene: TRBJ2-2; clone size: -; D gene: -; V gene: TRBV7-7; CDR3 protein: CASAWRGQTGELFF
J gene: TRBJ1-1; clone size: -; D gene: -; V gene: TRBV7-3; CDR3 protein: CASSLSSGNTEAFF
J gene: TRBJ2-1; clone size: -; D gene: -; V gene: TRBV19; CDR3 protein: CASSIEEETREQFF
J gene: TRBJ2-2; clone size: -; D gene: -; V gene: TRBV6-6; CDR3 protein: CASSYSPGRTGELFF
J gene: TRBJ1-5; clone size: -; D gene: TRBD1; V gene: TRBV5-6; CDR3 protein: CASSPNHKQGVGNQPQHF
J gene: TRBJ2-6; clone size: once; D gene: TRBD1; V gene: TRBV6-2/TRBV6-3; CDR3 protein: CASSYVPGQGGTSGANVLTF
J gene: TRBJ2-5; clone size: -; D gene: TRBD2; V gene: TRBV9; CDR3 protein: CASSQAGGAVETQYF
J gene: TRBJ2-2; clone size: -; D gene: TRBD2; V gene: TRBV7-3; CDR3 protein: CASSSVAGTGELFF
J gene: TRBJ1-2; clone size: -; D gene: -; V gene: TRBV2; CDR3 protein: CASSALGYGYTF
J gene: TRBJ2-1; clone size: -; D gene: TRBD2; V gene: TRBV14; CDR3 protein: CASRSWAGGPTEQFF
J gene: TRBJ2-2; clone size: -; D gene: -; V gene: TRBV6-2/TRBV6-3; CDR3 protein: CASSYGGVNTGELFF
J gene: TRBJ2-7; clone size: -; D gene: TRBD1; V gene: TRBV30; CDR3 protein: CAWGAFRTGREQYF
J gene: TRBJ1-5; clone size: -; D gene: TRBD1; V gene: TRBV6-2/TRBV6-3; CDR3 protein: CASSYPFQGAGNQPQHF
J gene: TRBJ2-7; clone size: once; D gene: TRBD1; V gene: TRBV5-1; CDR3 protein: CASSPGTGGDYEQYF
J gene: TRBJ1-1; clone size: once; D gene: -; V gene: TRBV7-8; CDR3 protein: CASSPTREGPWTEAFF
J gene: TRBJ2-5; clone size: -; D gene: -; V gene: TRBV7-8; CDR3 protein: CASSWGTAGETQYF
J gene: TRBJ1-5; clone size: -; D gene: TRBD1; V gene: TRBV19; CDR3 protein: CASSAGDRGALGSRLRQPQHF
J gene: TRBJ1-2; clone size: once; D gene: -; V gene: TRBV5-8; CDR3 protein: CASSLAASNYGYTF
J gene: TRBJ2-7; clone size: -; D gene: -; V gene: TRBV6-1; CDR3 protein: CASSDLGGRSYEQYF
J gene: TRBJ2-5; clone size: -; D gene: -; V gene: TRBV9; CDR3 protein: CASSPWDGKETQYF
J gene: TRBJ2-7; clone size: -; D gene: TRBD2; V gene: TRBV10-3; CDR3 protein: CAITSGRGNEQYF
J gene: TRBJ2-7; clone size: -; D gene: TRBD1; V gene: TRBV25-1; CDR3 protein: CASSDRTGSSYEQYF
J gene: TRBJ2-1; clone size: -; D gene: TRBD2; V gene: TRBV7-2; CDR3 protein: CASSLGGMGLAGNEQFF
J gene: TRBJ1-5; clone size: -; D gene: -; V gene: TRBV6-2/TRBV6-3; CDR3 protein: CASSDSEQPQHF
J gene: TRBJ1-1; clone size: once; D gene: -; V gene: TRBV10-3; CDR3 protein: CAISESGGSTEAFF
J gene: TRBJ1-6; clone size: -; D gene: -; V gene: TRBV12-5; CDR3 protein: CASGLTLTHSPLHF
J gene: TRBJ1-1; clone size: -; D gene: -; V gene: TRBV9; CDR3 protein: CASSPSPGGTEAFF
J gene: TRBJ1-1; clone size: -; D gene: -; V gene: TRBV20-1; CDR3 protein: CSARGFGEAFF
J gene: TRBJ2-7; clone size: -; D gene: -; V gene: TRBV3-1/TRBV3-2; CDR3 protein: CASSPPKRAEQYF
J gene: TRBJ1-1; clone size: few; D gene: TRBD1; V gene: TRBV29-1; CDR3 protein: CSVPSAGGRLGTEAFF
J gene: TRBJ1-1; clone size: -; D gene: TRBD1; V gene: TRBV11-3; CDR3 protein: CASSLRQGNTEAFF